The entry below gives a single T cell receptor (beta chain) sequence along with its context. The data are from a study of blood T cell repertoires in COVID-19. Cohort allocation depended upon clinical history that participants reported. This CDR3 is 16 amino acids long. Germline V lookup: CDR1 KGHSH, CDR2 LQKENI. After removal of 6 bases from V and 3 bases from J, the junction contained 9 bases not matched to a gene. Per the study methods: Reference gene primer amplification in the assay estimated nucleated cell counts. The table came from immunoSEQ multiplex PCR; TCRdb's copy has only in-frame clones and leaves some out. The DNA gave D and trimming, while V, J and clone size come from that table. The sample records over 250,000 clones, approximately 90% being singletons.

Input material: PBMCs or T cells enriched from blood (not recorded which). This TCR was recovered from a woman aged 60-75 years in a cohort exposed to, infected with or recovered from COVID-19 (not recorded which). V gene TRBV18 combines with J gene TRBJ2-7; 12 bases are a match to TRBD2. CDR3 in amino acids: CASSLTSGRMVYEQYF. CDR3 coding DNA: TGTGCCAGCTCCCTAACTAGCGGGAGGATGGTCTACGAGCAGTACTTC.